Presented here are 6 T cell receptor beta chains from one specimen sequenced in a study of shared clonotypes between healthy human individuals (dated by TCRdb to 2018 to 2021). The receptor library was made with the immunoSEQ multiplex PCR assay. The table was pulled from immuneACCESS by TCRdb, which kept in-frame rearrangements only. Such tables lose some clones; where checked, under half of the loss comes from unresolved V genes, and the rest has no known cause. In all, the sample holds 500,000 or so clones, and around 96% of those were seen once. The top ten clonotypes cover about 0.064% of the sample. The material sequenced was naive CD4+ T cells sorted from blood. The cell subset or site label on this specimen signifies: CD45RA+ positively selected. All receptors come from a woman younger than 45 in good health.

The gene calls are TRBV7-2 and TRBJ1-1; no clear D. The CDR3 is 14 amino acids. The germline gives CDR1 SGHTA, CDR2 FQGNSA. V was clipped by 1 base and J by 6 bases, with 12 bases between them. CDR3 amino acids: CASSLDANSPEAFF. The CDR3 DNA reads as TGTGCCAGCAGCTTAGACGCCAACAGCCCTGAAGCTTTCTTT.

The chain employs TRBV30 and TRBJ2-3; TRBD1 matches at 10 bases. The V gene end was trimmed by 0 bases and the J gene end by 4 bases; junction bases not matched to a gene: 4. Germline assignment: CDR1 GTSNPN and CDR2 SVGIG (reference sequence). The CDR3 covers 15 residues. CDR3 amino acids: CAWSVPGTGADTQYF. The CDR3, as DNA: TGTGCCTGGAGTGTACCCGGGACAGGGGCAGATACGCAGTATTTT.

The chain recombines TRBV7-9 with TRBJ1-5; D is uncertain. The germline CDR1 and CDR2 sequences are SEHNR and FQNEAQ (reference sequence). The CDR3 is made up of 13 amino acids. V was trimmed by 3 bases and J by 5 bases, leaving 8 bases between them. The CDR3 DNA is TGTGCCAGCAGCTTGATGAAGGATCAGCCCCAGCATTTT. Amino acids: CASSLMKDQPQHF.

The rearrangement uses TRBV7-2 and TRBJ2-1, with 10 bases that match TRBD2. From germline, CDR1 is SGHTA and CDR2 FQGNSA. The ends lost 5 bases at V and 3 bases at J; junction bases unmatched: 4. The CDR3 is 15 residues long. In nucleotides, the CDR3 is TGTGCCAGCAGCAGGGGACTAGCGCTCTACAATGAGCAGTTCTTC. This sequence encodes CASSRGLALYNEQFF.

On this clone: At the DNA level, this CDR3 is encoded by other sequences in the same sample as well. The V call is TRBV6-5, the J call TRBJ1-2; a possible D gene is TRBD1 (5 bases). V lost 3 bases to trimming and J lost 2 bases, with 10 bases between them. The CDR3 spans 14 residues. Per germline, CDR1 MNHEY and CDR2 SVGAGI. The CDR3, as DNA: TGTGCCAGCAGTTATTCAGGGTCCAACTATGGCTACACCTTC. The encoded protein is CASSYSGSNYGYTF.

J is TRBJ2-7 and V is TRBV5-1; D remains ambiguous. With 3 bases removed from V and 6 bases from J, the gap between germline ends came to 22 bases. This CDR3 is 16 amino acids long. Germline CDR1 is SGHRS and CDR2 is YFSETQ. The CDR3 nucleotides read TGCGCCAGCAGCTCAGAGCAGGCTTTCAAAGGATCCGAGCAGTACTTC. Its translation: CASSSEQAFKGSEQYF.